Listed below are T cell receptor beta chains from one sample, sequenced in a study of cytomegalovirus exposure and HLA in healthy donors. The method was immunoSEQ multiplex PCR; TCRdb's version includes in-frame clones alone and lacks a portion of them. The data show 98,000 or so clones, 10% seen once. The specimen was PBMCs. These receptors were taken from a man aged 35 to 55 in good health and CMV-seropositive. Both conserved end residues are part of each CDR3. D genes are given only for firm matches. Not every row has a clone size; where given, it reads once, few, many or a size class.

J gene,V gene,clone size,D gene,CDR3 length,CDR3 DNA,CDR3 protein
TRBJ2-5,TRBV18,.,.,13,TGTGCCAGCTCACCGTCCAGGGAAGAGACCCAGTACTTC,CASSPSREETQYF
TRBJ2-3,TRBV7-9,.,.,19,TGTGCCAGCAGCTTAATGGCTGATTGGGGGGGCGCGAGGACAGATACGCAGTATTTT,CASSLMADWGGARTDTQYF
TRBJ2-1,TRBV2,.,TRBD2,14,TGTGCCAGCAGTCTAACTAGCGGGAGGAATGAGCAGTTCTTC,CASSLTSGRNEQFF
TRBJ1-4,TRBV29-1,many,TRBD1,12,TGCAGCGCCACAGGGGGAAATGAAAAACTGTTTTTT,CSATGGNEKLFF
TRBJ2-5,TRBV5-4,.,.,13,TGTGCCAGCAGCTTGGTCCTACAAGAGACCCAGTACTTC,CASSLVLQETQYF
TRBJ2-4,TRBV6-1,.,TRBD2,14,TGTGCCAGCAGGTTAGCGGGAGCCAAAAACATTCAGTACTTC,CASRLAGAKNIQYF
TRBJ1-2,TRBV28,few,.,13,TGTGCCAGCAGTACCACAGTTTTCTATGGCTACACCTTC,CASSTTVFYGYTF
TRBJ1-2,TRBV6-5,.,TRBD1,15,TGTGCCAGCAGTTACACGGACAGGACCGTCTATGGCTACACCTTC,CASSYTDRTVYGYTF
TRBJ1-1,TRBV14,.,.,13,TGTGCCAGCAGCCAAGATAGGAACACTGAAGCTTTCTTT,CASSQDRNTEAFF
TRBJ2-2,TRBV5-1,few,.,14,TGCGCCAGCAGCTCCGAGGGTTTCACCGGGGAGCTGTTTTTT,CASSSEGFTGELFF
TRBJ2-7,TRBV5-6,few,.,15,TGTGCCAGCAGCTTGGAGGGGCAGGGGGGTGACGAGCAGTACTTC,CASSLEGQGGDEQYF
TRBJ2-3,TRBV13,.,TRBD2,15,TGTGCCAGCAGCTTCGGACTAGCAGGCACAGATACGCAGTATTTT,CASSFGLAGTDTQYF
TRBJ2-2,TRBV5-5,few,.,16,TGTGCCAGCAGCGTGAGGGGAGGACCGAACACCGGGGAGCTGTTTTTT,CASSVRGGPNTGELFF
TRBJ1-5,TRBV18,.,.,14,TGTGCCAGCTCACCGACGGACTTGGACTCAGCCCAGCATTTT,CASSPTDLDSAQHF
TRBJ2-3,TRBV6-1,few,TRBD2,16,TGTGCCAGCAGTGTAGGGATAGCGGGAGTAACAGATACGCAGTATTTT,CASSVGIAGVTDTQYF
TRBJ1-1,TRBV11-3,few,.,15,TGTGCCAGCAGCCCCTTCGCGCAGGCGAACACTGAAGCTTTCTTT,CASSPFAQANTEAFF
TRBJ2-3,TRBV2,.,TRBD1,15,TGTGCCAGCAGTGAAGGACAGGGTAGCACAGATACGCAGTATTTT,CASSEGQGSTDTQYF
TRBJ2-1,TRBV2,.,.,11,TGTGCCATCACATGGTACAATGAGCAGTTCTTC,CAITWYNEQFF
TRBJ2-1,TRBV9,.,TRBD2,17,TGTGCCAGCAGCGTAGAGGCCACTAGCGGGATGGGGAATGAGCAGTTCTTC,CASSVEATSGMGNEQFF
TRBJ2-5,TRBV5-1,few,.,14,TGCGCCAGCAGCACCGGACTGTTCCAAGAGACCCAGTACTTC,CASSTGLFQETQYF
TRBJ2-3,TRBV2,.,TRBD2,14,TGTGCCATCTTAGCGGGGCTCCACGTAGATACGCAGTATTTT,CAILAGLHVDTQYF
TRBJ2-2,TRBV7-2,many,TRBD1,14,TGTGCCAGCAGCTTAACAGGGGGCACCGGGGAGCTGTTTTTT,CASSLTGGTGELFF
TRBJ1-5,TRBV27,few,.,14,TGTGCCAGCAGTTACAAGTATAGCAATCAGCCCCAGCATTTT,CASSYKYSNQPQHF
TRBJ2-7,TRBV7-3,.,TRBD2,16,TGTGCCAGCAGCTTGGGTAGCGGGGCCACCTCCTACGAGCAGTACTTC,CASSLGSGATSYEQYF
TRBJ1-5,TRBV4-2,few,TRBD1,14,TGTGCCAGCAGCCCTGACAGGGGGCAACAGCCCCAGCATTTT,CASSPDRGQQPQHF
TRBJ2-7,TRBV15,few,.,13,TGTGCCACCAGCAGAGGAGCTGCCTACGAGCAGTACTTC,CATSRGAAYEQYF
TRBJ2-7,TRBV27,.,.,13,TGTGCCAGCAGTTTAAAGAGCTCCTACGAGCAGTACTTC,CASSLKSSYEQYF
TRBJ1-2,TRBV19,few,TRBD1,15,TGTGCCAGCGAAAAACTGGGACAGACCAACTATGGCTACACCTTC,CASEKLGQTNYGYTF
TRBJ2-7,TRBV10-3,.,.,15,TGTGCCACCCGGCCAGGGGACGTAAGCTCCTACGAGCAGTACTTC,CATRPGDVSSYEQYF
TRBJ2-3,TRBV29-1,.,.,12,TGCAGCGCCCTACCTAGCACAGATACGCAGTATTTT,CSALPSTDTQYF
TRBJ2-3,TRBV19,many,.,14,TGTGCCAGTAGCCAGGATTCGTGGACAGATACGCAGTATTTT,CASSQDSWTDTQYF
TRBJ1-5,TRBV18,.,.,15,TGTGCCAGCTCGCAAACAGGGAATAGCAATCAGCCCCAGCATTTT,CASSQTGNSNQPQHF
TRBJ2-7,TRBV4-1,.,TRBD1,15,TGCGCCAGCAGCCAAGGGACAGGGAGTTCCTACGAGCAGTACTTC,CASSQGTGSSYEQYF